This is a list of T cell receptor beta chains from one sample in a study of identical twins. One entry per CDR3 protein results from TCRdb running MiXCR on the 5' RACE reads. Here the sample spans roughly 1,500,000 distinct CDR3 sequences, around 33% being singletons. The sequencing input was cord blood. These receptors all stem from a newborn girl in good health. CDR3s include the opening cysteine and the closing phenylalanine or tryptophan. The D gene is left open where the match is weak. The listing skips clone size in some rows; elsewhere it reads once, few, many or a size class.

v_call	clone_size	j_call	d_call	cdr3_aa	cdr3_nt
TRBV9	-	TRBJ2-1	-	CASTPGGSVSNEQFF	TGTGCCAGCACACCGGGGGGCTCGGTGAGCAATGAGCAGTTCTTC
TRBV28	many	TRBJ2-7	-	CASSLRRDEQYF	TGTGCCAGCAGTTTAAGGCGCGACGAGCAGTACTTC
TRBV5-1	-	TRBJ2-4	TRBD2	CASSLGLAGLAGNIQYF	TGCGCCAGCAGCTTGGGACTAGCGGGGCTAGCGGGAAACATTCAGTACTTC
TRBV12-3/TRBV12-4	-	TRBJ2-7	-	CASSLALGTPYEQYF	TGTGCCAGCAGTTTAGCCTTAGGGACCCCCTACGAGCAGTACTTC
TRBV20-1	-	TRBJ2-3	TRBD2	CSARLLAGFTDTQYF	TGCAGTGCTAGACTACTAGCGGGGTTCACAGATACGCAGTATTTT
TRBV5-1	many	TRBJ1-2	-	CASSLGGPNYGYTF	TGTGCCAGCAGCTTAGGCGGACCTAACTATGGCTACACCTTC
TRBV7-2	few	TRBJ2-2	TRBD2	CASSRGLALSGELFF	TGTGCCAGCAGCAGAGGACTAGCGTTATCCGGGGAGCTGTTTTTT
TRBV12-5	-	TRBJ1-5	-	CASGLRDQPQHF	TGTGCTAGTGGTTTAAGGGATCAGCCCCAGCATTTT
TRBV9	many	TRBJ2-7	-	CASSVEGGSYEQYF	TGTGCCAGCAGTGTTGAGGGGGGAAGCTACGAGCAGTACTTC
TRBV27	-	TRBJ1-5	TRBD1	CASSLRDRDQPQHF	TGTGCCAGCAGTTTAAGGGACAGGGACCAGCCCCAGCATTTT
TRBV20-1	few	TRBJ1-5	-	CSAPQRVGQPQHF	TGCAGTGCCCCTCAGAGGGTCGGGCAGCCCCAGCATTTT
TRBV28	few	TRBJ2-1	TRBD2	CASSDSPGTSGYNEQFF	TGTGCCAGCAGTGACTCGCCCGGGACTAGCGGATACAATGAGCAGTTCTTC
TRBV20-1	-	TRBJ1-4	-	CSARTEFNEKLFF	TGCAGTGCTAGGACAGAGTTTAATGAAAAACTGTTTTTT
TRBV12-3/TRBV12-4	-	TRBJ2-5	-	CASSPRPGTLETQYF	TGTGCCAGCAGCCCGCGCCCCGGGACCTTGGAGACCCAGTACTTC
TRBV28	-	TRBJ2-7	TRBD1	CASSLADRAGYEQYF	TGTGCCAGCAGTTTAGCGGACAGGGCAGGCTACGAGCAGTACTTC
TRBV7-9	few	TRBJ1-1	TRBD1	CASSFGTGFHTEAFF	TGTGCCAGCAGCTTCGGGACAGGGTTTCACACTGAAGCTTTCTTT
TRBV20-1	-	TRBJ2-1	-	CSARDLGSLSYNEQFF	TGCAGTGCTAGAGATCTAGGTAGCCTCTCCTACAATGAGCAGTTCTTC
TRBV20-1	-	TRBJ2-3	TRBD1	CSARDRSQGAKYF	TGCAGTGCTAGAGATCGGAGCCAGGGGGCTAAGTATTTT
TRBV12-3/TRBV12-4	-	TRBJ1-5	TRBD1	CASSPPPGQGHQPQHF	TGTGCCAGCAGCCCCCCCCCTGGACAGGGGCATCAGCCCCAGCATTTT
TRBV29-1	few	TRBJ1-1	-	CSFTLLMNTEAFF	TGCAGCTTTACCCTCCTCATGAACACTGAAGCTTTCTTT
TRBV7-8	-	TRBJ1-1	-	CASSLALSTGNTEAFF	TGTGCCAGCAGCTTAGCCCTCTCTACAGGGAACACTGAAGCTTTCTTT
TRBV29-1	-	TRBJ2-3	TRBD1	CSVGDRVWTDTQYF	TGCAGCGTTGGGGACAGGGTTTGGACAGATACGCAGTATTTT
TRBV12-5	few	TRBJ1-1	-	CASGLTPPGGNTEAFF	TGTGCTAGTGGTTTGACCCCCCCAGGAGGCAACACTGAAGCTTTCTTT
TRBV29-1	-	TRBJ1-1	TRBD1	CSVWDRGNTEAFF	TGCAGCGTTTGGGACAGGGGGAACACTGAAGCTTTCTTT
TRBV7-8	-	TRBJ2-1	TRBD2	CASSLSRLADPNEQFF	TGTGCCAGCAGCTTATCCCGCCTAGCGGACCCCAATGAGCAGTTCTTC
TRBV20-1	-	TRBJ2-7	-	CSACRSSYNEQYF	TGCAGTGCTTGTCGGAGCTCCTACAATGAGCAGTACTTC
TRBV12-3/TRBV12-4	-	TRBJ2-7	-	CASRSNRRLGYEQYF	TGTGCCAGCAGATCCAACCGGAGGTTGGGGTACGAGCAGTACTTC
TRBV14	-	TRBJ2-5	-	CASSLRIRQEETQYF	TGTGCCAGCAGCCTCCGAATACGGCAAGAAGAGACCCAGTACTTC
TRBV2	-	TRBJ1-1	-	CASRDQGVNTEAFF	TGTGCCAGCAGGGACCAGGGAGTGAACACTGAAGCTTTCTTT
TRBV20-1	-	TRBJ1-5	TRBD1	CSAPSWDRGLNQPQHF	TGCAGTGCTCCTAGTTGGGACAGGGGCCTGAATCAGCCCCAGCATTTT
TRBV6-5	few	TRBJ1-1	TRBD1	CASSIRTGTEAFF	TGTGCCAGCAGTATACGGACAGGAACCGAAGCTTTCTTT
TRBV27	-	TRBJ2-4	-	CASSFRAVDLAKNIQYF	TGTGCCAGCAGTTTCAGGGCGGTCGATCTAGCCAAAAACATTCAGTACTTC